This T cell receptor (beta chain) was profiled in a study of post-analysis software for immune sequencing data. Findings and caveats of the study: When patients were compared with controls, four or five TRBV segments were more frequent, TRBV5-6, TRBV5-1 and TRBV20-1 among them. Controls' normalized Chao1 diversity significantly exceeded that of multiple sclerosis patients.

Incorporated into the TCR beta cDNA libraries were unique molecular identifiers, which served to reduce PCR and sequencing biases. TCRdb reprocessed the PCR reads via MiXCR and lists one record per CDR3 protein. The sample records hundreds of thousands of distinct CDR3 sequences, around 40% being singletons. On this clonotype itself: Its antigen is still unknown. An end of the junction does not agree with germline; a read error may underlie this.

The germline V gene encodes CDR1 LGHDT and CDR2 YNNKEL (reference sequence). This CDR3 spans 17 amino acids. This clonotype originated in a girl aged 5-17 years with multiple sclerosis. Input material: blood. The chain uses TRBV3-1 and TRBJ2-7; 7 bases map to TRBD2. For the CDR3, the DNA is TGTGCCAGCAGCCAAGATTACACGGGAGGCCTTTCCTACGAGCGGTACTTC. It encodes CASSQDYTGGLSYERYF.